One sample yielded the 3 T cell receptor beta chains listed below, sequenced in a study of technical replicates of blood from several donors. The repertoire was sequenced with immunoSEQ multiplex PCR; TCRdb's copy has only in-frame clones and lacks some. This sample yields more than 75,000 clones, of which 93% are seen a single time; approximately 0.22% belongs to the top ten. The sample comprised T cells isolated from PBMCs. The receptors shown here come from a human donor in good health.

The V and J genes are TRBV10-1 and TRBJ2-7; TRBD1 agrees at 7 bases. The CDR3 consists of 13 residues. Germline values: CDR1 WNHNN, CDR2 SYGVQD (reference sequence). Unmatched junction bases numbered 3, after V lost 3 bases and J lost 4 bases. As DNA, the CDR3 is TGCGCCAGCAGTGACGGGACAGCTTACGAGCAGTACTTC. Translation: CASSDGTAYEQYF.

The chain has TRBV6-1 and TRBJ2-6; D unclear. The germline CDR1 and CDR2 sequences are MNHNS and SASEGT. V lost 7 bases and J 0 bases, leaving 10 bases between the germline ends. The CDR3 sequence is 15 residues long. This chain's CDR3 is CASMLQFSGANVLTF. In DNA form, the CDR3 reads TGTGCCAGCATGTTACAGTTCTCTGGGGCCAACGTCCTGACTTTC.

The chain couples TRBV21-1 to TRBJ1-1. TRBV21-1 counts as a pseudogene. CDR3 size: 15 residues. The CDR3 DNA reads TGTGCCAGCAGCAATCGTCCCGGGACTGGGGGTGAAGCTTTCTTT. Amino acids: CASSNRPGTGGEAFF.